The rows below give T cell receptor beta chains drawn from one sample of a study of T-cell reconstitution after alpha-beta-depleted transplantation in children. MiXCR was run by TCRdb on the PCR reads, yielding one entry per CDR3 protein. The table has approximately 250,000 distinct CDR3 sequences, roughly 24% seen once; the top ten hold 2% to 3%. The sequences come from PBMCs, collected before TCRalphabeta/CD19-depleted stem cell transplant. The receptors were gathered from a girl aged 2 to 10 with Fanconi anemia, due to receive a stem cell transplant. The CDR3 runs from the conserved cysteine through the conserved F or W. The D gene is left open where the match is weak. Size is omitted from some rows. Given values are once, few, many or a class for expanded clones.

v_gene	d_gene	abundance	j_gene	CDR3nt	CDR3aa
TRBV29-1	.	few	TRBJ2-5	TGCAGCGTTGAAGGAGGCGCCTTACAAGAGACCCAGTACTTC	CSVEGGALQETQYF
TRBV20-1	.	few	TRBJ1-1	TGCAGTGCTAGCCTACAGGGAGGGGGCACTGAAGCTTTCTTT	CSASLQGGGTEAFF
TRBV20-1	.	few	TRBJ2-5	TGCAGTGCCCTTGGCATGGCGGGCCTGCAAGAGACCCAGTACTTC	CSALGMAGLQETQYF
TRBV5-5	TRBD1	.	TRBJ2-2	TGTGCCAGCAGCCGCCAGGGGGCGAACACCGGGGAGCTGTTTTTT	CASSRQGANTGELFF
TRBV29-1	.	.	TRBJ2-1	TGCAGCGTTGAAGAGCCCTCGGGGAAACGCTCCTACAATGAGCAGTTCTTC	CSVEEPSGKRSYNEQFF
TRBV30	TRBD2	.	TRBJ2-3	TGTGCCTGGCTCCGGACTAGCCTTAGCACAGATACGCAGTATTTT	CAWLRTSLSTDTQYF
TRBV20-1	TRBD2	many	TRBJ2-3	TGCAGTGCTAGAGACGGGGGGGCGCAGTATTTT	CSARDGGAQYF
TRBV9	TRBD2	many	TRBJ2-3	TGTGCCAGCAGCCTTTACGGGGGGGGGACCACAGATACGCAGTATTTT	CASSLYGGGTTDTQYF
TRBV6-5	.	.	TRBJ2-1	TGTGCCAGCAGTTACTCCCATCCCGGGCTCCGCTCCTACAATGAGCAGTTCTTC	CASSYSHPGLRSYNEQFF
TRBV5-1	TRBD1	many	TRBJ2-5	TGTGCCAGCAGCTTAGGGGGCTTGGAGACCCAGTACTTC	CASSLGGLETQYF
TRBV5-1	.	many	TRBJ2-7	TGCGCCAGCAGCTTGGATGTCAGTTTAAGCTCCTACGAGCAGTACTTC	CASSLDVSLSSYEQYF
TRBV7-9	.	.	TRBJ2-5	TGTGCCAGCAGCTTAGCGGGCGGGAAAGAGACCCAGTACTTC	CASSLAGGKETQYF
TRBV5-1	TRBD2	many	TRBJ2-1	TGCGCCAGCAGCCTGACGACTAGCGGGAGTTGGGAGCAGTTCTTC	CASSLTTSGSWEQFF
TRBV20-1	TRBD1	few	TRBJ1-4	TGCAGTGCCCCCGGGGACAGAACCTCTGGACTGTTTTTT	CSAPGDRTSGLFF
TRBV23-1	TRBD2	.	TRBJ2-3	TGCGCCAGCAGTCAAACCGGGACTAGCGCCAGGGATACGCAGTATTTT	CASSQTGTSARDTQYF
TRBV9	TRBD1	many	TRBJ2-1	TGTGCCAGCAGCGTAGCCGTCTCGAACAGGGGGCTCTACAATGAGCAGTTCTTC	CASSVAVSNRGLYNEQFF
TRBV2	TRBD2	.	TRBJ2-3	TGTGCCAGCAGTGAACTCGGACTAGCGGCCACAGATACGCAGTATTTT	CASSELGLAATDTQYF
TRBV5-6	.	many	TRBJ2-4	TGTGCCAGCAGCTTGGGTCGGGAGAGTGCGGTTCAGTACTTC	CASSLGRESAVQYF
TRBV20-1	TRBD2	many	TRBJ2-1	TGCAGTGCTAGTGGAGCAACTAGCGGGGGGTACAATGAGCAGTTCTTC	CSASGATSGGYNEQFF
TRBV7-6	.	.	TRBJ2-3	TGTGCCAGCAGTCGAACAGGGCCGGAAGGGGATACGCAGTATTTT	CASSRTGPEGDTQYF
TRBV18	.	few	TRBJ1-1	TGTGCCAGCTCACCGAGACAGCCGAACACTGAAGCTTTCTTT	CASSPRQPNTEAFF
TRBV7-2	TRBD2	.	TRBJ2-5	TGTGCCAGCAGCTTCAGCGGGAGGGCCAAGACCCAGTACTTC	CASSFSGRAKTQYF
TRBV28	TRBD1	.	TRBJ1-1	TGTGCCAGCAGTTTCCGACAGGGCGCAGCTTTCTTT	CASSFRQGAAFF
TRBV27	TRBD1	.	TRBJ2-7	TGTGCCAGCAGTTTGGGCTATACAGGGGGCGAGCAGTACTTC	CASSLGYTGGEQYF
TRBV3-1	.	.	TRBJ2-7	TGTGCCAGCAGCCCTCTAGGGGGGGAAAGCGAGCAGTACTTC	CASSPLGGESEQYF
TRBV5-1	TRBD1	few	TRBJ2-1	TGCGCCAGCAGAACCCCCGGGACAGGTCCCCTTACCTCCTACAATGAGCAGTTCTTC	CASRTPGTGPLTSYNEQFF
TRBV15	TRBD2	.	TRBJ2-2	TGTGCCACCGCTACAAACACTTGGGGGAGGGCGCTCGCCGGGGAGCTGTTTTTT	CATATNTWGRALAGELFF
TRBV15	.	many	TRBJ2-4	TGTGCCACCAGCGTGACTATTCTCGACAGCCTAAACATTCAGTACTTC	CATSVTILDSLNIQYF
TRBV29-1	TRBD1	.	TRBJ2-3	TGCAGCGTTGCCACTCTTCTAGACAGGGAGTCAGATACGCAGTATTTT	CSVATLLDRESDTQYF